This T cell receptor (beta chain) was recovered during a study of cytomegalovirus exposure and HLA in healthy donors (dated by TCRdb to 2016 to 2017). With respect to the entire study: According to an earlier analysis of 450 to 650 of the donors, some 170 million T cells yielded over 90 million unique TCR beta sequences and about 280 Gb of sequence data. A later analysis re-examined previously published TCR beta repertoires from about 670 donors and added high-resolution HLA genotyping to investigate patterns of TCR occurrence. Among 398 genotyped donors of the cohort, an average of roughly 240,000 unique TCR beta nucleotide sequences were sequenced per donor, roughly 20% of them non-productive. A few DR-DQ haplotypes were treated as single units for association and clustering because of strong linkage in the cohort. Of the roughly 390 genotyped donors, 65% to 90% fell in the genetic ancestry cluster associated with self-reported Caucasian donors. Typing coverage varied by locus: roughly 629-640 donors for A, B, C, DRB1 and DQB1; around 560 for DQA1; more than 600 for DPA1; approximately 490 for DPB1. Every repertoire in the discovery cohort had been generated on one and the same sequencing platform. Rather than using new phenotypic data, the later analysis identified candidate immune exposures from TCR beta sequences and from how often those sequences occurred across donors. A later genetic analysis used genome-wide SNP genotypes for about 60% of the roughly 700 donors, treating that subset as a discovery cohort. To decide whether each TCR beta V gene segment behaved as functional or pseudogenic, an earlier analysis of nearly 600 of the donors relied on high-throughput TCR beta sequencing. Donor age, sex, ethnicity and CMV serostatus were compiled together with the repertoire data. High-throughput TCR immunosequencing, statistical association of individual TCRs with disease status, and machine learning were combined to predict cytomegalovirus infection status. HLA typing covered class I and class II loci at four-digit resolution. The study was designed to test whether signatures of past pathogen exposure could be identified by cataloging public T cell receptors. The T cell repertoires of under 700 subjects were profiled by immunosequencing and related to cytomegalovirus serostatus. In addition to the first cohort of around 670 subjects, a separate validation cohort of 120 different subjects was used. Approximately 310 gigabases of sequencing data and 70 million to 100 million unique TCR sequences were included in an early release covering about 620 HLA-typed donors.

Libraries were made using the immunoSEQ multiplex PCR assay. For the multiplex PCR, a mixture combining 60 forward primers for TCR Vbeta segments and 13 reverse primers for TCR Jbeta segments was used. Amplification of the CDR3 region of rearranged TCR beta genes was performed with a multiplex PCR assay on genomic DNA. The Illumina HiSeq System was used to sequence the amplified TCR beta libraries as 87-base-pair reads. The original pipeline was this. In a later analysis, roughly 80 million unique TCR beta chains were counted across the 650 to 700 repertoires, and around 11 million of these chains were shared by at least two donors. A nearest-neighbor algorithm error-corrected the raw reads and collapsed the reads into unique sequences, merging closely related sequences to remove PCR and sequencing errors. To assign V, D and J gene segments, CDR3 sequences were aligned to IMGT reference sequences. Each retained sequence needed at least a six-nucleotide match to both a V gene segment and a J gene segment. A rearrangement was called productive if the CDR3 had no stop codons and remained in frame with V and J, and every other rearrangement was called non-productive. Following IMGT convention, CDR3 was defined as the stretch from the second conserved V-encoded cysteine to the conserved J-encoded phenylalanine. Sequences without an unambiguous match to a single V gene segment were excluded from the earlier analysis of a few hundred of the donors. In an earlier analysis of 587 of the donors, V segments were called functional above 56.7% productive rearrangements and were called segregating when the between-donor standard deviation exceeded 5%. A statistical classification framework was built to diagnose cytomegalovirus status from the catalog of TCR beta chain sequences. V and J gene assignment, in a later analysis, came from comparing TCR nucleotide sequences with IMGT/GENE-DB human TR gene sequences. In a later analysis, CDR3 sequences and most-parsimonious VDJ recombination scenarios were assigned using the TCRdist pipeline. In a later analysis, every TCR beta chain was defined by the combination of its CDR3 amino acid sequence and its V-gene family, and reads without a unique V-gene family were dropped. In a later analysis, nearly 600 highly shared, low-generation-probability nucleotide sequences were removed to address suspected cross-contamination and a sequencing artifact. For each public chain, a later analysis derived a clonal expansion index from normalized ranks of inferred template counts within each repertoire. In a later analysis, generation probabilities were computed with a VDJ recombination model fitted to out-of-frame rearrangements, and the resulting probabilities were checked against IGoR. Hypergeometric tests were used in a later analysis to score TCR-TCR, TCR-HLA and TCR-CMV co-occurrence, with a repertoire-size bias correction applied to the TCR pairs. A later analysis estimated false discovery rates by permuting HLA or CMV assignments 20 times. In a later analysis, co-occurring TCRs were grouped using DBSCAN, with TCRdist sequence similarity added in when clustering inside HLA-allele-positive subsets. Repertoires with fewer than 30,000 or more than 120,000 public chains were left out of co-occurrence clustering, as were about 5 repertoires with anomalous nucleotide sharing. In its TCRdb copy, this immuneACCESS table keeps in-frame sequences only and misses some clones. Where compared with another copy, unresolved V genes explain less than half of these, and the others have no known cause. D and trimming were read from the DNA, whereas the V and J calls and clone size are those reported in that table. The sample yields 150,000 to 200,000 clones; around 80% were counted once. About 1.6% of the sample is held by the ten biggest clonotypes.

For this clone: The antigen it binds to is not known. Base qualities are not recorded, but no much larger clone differs from it by a single base.

Results the study describes overall, beyond this receptor: A later analysis found that HLA-associated TCR beta chains were more clonally expanded and had lower generation probabilities than equally common non-associated chains. A cluster of highly shared sequence variants was judged likely to represent a technical artifact of the sequencing pipeline. CMV serostatus was the only immune exposure information available for the cohort. Only TCR beta chains were sequenced in this cohort, and the absence of alpha or paired-chain data limited detectable features. About 17 rarely observed V segments, including chromosome 9 orphons, were excluded from the earlier analysis of several hundred of the donors because counts were too low. Because some donors lacked HLA typing at each locus, the association tests relied only on the typed subset. In an earlier analysis of approximately 600 of the donors, most TCR beta V segments were observed in productive rearrangements about 87% or about 30% of the time, broadly matching IMGT annotations. The study listed 150 to 200 TCR beta chains as associated with cytomegalovirus. Linkage disequilibrium might explain the correlated functional status among segregating V segments, but an unknown experimental factor could not be excluded. Strong co-occurrence of HLA alleles, especially DR and DQ, made assigning TCR associations to individual alleles difficult. V-gene and J-gene trimming of TCR beta chains was associated with a missense DCLRE1C variant in a later genetic analysis, and the association was replicated in an independent cohort. According to the authors, the approach could potentially be generalized to other disease states and immunological phenotypes. A few of the identified cytomegalovirus-associated TCR beta chains were confirmed in vitro to be specific for cytomegalovirus antigens. According to a later genetic analysis, donors in an Asian-associated ancestry cluster had fewer N-insertions in productive TCRs than the approximately 690-donor mean. Several of the top co-occurrence clusters appeared to be linked to parvovirus B19, influenza, CMV and Epstein-Barr virus, according to a later analysis. The 87-base-pair reads could not distinguish some IMGT-functional V segments, including TRBV6-2 and TRBV6-3, so those segments were excluded. A further reported finding was that TCR beta sequences accurately predicted the HLA-A and HLA-B alleles for most subjects in the first cohort. In a later analysis, most CMV-associated TCR beta chains were found to appear HLA-restricted, with HLA associations seemingly driven largely by CMV exposure. In a later analysis, TCR association rates were found to vary across HLA loci, with the most associated TCRs seen for DRB1 alleles and the fewest for HLA-C alleles. Most TCR sequences were seen in very few donors, while some public TCRs were found in many individuals. The classifier was reported to diagnose cytomegalovirus status with high specificity and sensitivity in both the original cohort and the validation cohort. At a false discovery rate of 0.05, a later analysis linked roughly 17,000 TCR beta sequences to specific HLA alleles. Sequencing depth was assumed to be roughly uniform across donors in the presence/absence analyses, though that assumption may not hold.

The CDR3 measures 18 amino acids from cysteine to phenylalanine. Of the read, only the CDR3 DNA is kept; its 54 bases are in frame from base 1. Trimming leaves V shorter by 1 base and J shorter by 2 bases, with the junction holding 12 bases beyond the gene matches. The CDR1 and CDR2 encoded by the germline V gene are SGHDT and YYEEEE. The cohort consisted of 650 to 850 healthy bone marrow donors. All cohort members were sampled while nominally healthy, although unrecorded immune exposures were likely present. The donor was CMV seronegative and belonged to the group of 352 seronegative cohort members. Every donor gave a peripheral blood sample, and the peripheral blood mononuclear cells from that sample were used for TCR beta sequencing. The Qiagen DNeasy Blood Extraction Kit was used to extract genomic DNA from the blood cell samples.

This receptor was taken from a middle-aged man in good health and CMV-seronegative. The sequenced material came from PBMCs. The sequence joins TRBV5-6 to TRBJ2-3, and TRBD2 matches 8 of the central bases. The CDR3 here reads CASSLSRTGGGYTDTQYF. The sequenced DNA is TGTGCCAGCAGCTTGAGTCGTACGGGAGGGGGGTACACAGATACGCAGTATTTT.